This T cell receptor (beta chain) derives from a study of Graves' ophthalmopathy and Graves' hyperthyroidism. Study conclusions and caveats: The authors also found most expanded thyroid clonotypes above 0.001 frequency in blood.

This CDR3 spans 15 amino acids. Germline loops: CDR1 ENHRY, CDR2 SYGVKD. V lost 10 bases to trimming and J lost 5 bases, with 23 bases between them. Investigators amplified TCR beta CDR3 regions from RNA transcripts. Amplification began with first-round RT-PCR using HTBI primers, then second-round multiplex PCR was performed. Via MiXCR, TCRdb re-called the multiplex PCR reads, giving one row per CDR3 protein. The table has around 1.1 million distinct CDR3 sequences, less than 45% seen once. In regard to this clonotype: The antigen is not known.

V is TRBV10-3 and J is TRBJ1-1; a possible D gene is TRBD1 (5 bases). The TCR comes from an adult man with Graves' hyperthyroidism. Sample: peripheral blood or thyroid tissue (not recorded which). Written as DNA, the CDR3 is TGTGCCAGCAGAGGATGGAGGGGCGGGGGAACTGAAGCTTTCTTT. Encoded protein: CASRGWRGGGTEAFF.